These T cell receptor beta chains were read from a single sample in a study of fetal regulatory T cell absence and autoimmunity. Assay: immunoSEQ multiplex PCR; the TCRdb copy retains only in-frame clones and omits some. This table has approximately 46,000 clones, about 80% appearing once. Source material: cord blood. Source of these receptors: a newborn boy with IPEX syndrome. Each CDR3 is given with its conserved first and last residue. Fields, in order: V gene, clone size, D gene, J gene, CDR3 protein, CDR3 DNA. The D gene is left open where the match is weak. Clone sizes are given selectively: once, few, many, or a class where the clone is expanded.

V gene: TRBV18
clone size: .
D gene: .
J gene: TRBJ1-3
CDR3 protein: CASSPGHSGNTIYF
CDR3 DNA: TGTGCCAGCTCACCGGGACACTCTGGAAACACCATATATTTT

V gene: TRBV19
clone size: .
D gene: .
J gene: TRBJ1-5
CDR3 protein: CASSFQGQQPQHF
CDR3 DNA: TGTGCCAGTAGTTTTCAGGGGCAGCAGCCCCAGCATTTT

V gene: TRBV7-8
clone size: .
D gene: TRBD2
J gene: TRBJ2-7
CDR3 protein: CASSFRTSGVYEQYF
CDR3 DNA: TGTGCCAGCAGCTTTAGGACTAGCGGGGTATACGAGCAGTACTTC

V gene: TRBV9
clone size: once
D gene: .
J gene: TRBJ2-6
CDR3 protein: CASSRYSEAGANVLTF
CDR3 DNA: TGTGCCAGCAGCCGCTACTCCGAGGCTGGGGCCAACGTCCTGACTTTC

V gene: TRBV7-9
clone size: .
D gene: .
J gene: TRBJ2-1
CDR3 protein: CASSLEEGYNEQFF
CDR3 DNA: TGTGCCAGCAGCTTAGAGGAGGGATACAATGAGCAGTTCTTC

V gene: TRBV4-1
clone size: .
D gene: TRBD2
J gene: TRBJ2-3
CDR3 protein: CASSPSTSGGVTDTQYF
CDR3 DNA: TGCGCCAGCAGCCCAAGTACTAGCGGGGGGGTCACAGATACGCAGTATTTT

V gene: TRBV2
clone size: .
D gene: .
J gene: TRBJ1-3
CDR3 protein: CASKTDRSGNTIYF
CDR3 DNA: TGTGCCAGCAAAACGGACCGCTCTGGAAACACCATATATTTT

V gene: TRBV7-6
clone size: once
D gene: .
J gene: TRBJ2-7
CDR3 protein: CASSLTAGFSYEQYF
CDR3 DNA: TGTGCCAGCAGCTTAACTGCGGGGTTCTCCTACGAGCAGTACTTC

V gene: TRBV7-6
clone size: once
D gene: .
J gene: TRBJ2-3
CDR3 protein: CAGTGGEGDTQYF
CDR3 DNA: TGTGCCGGGACAGGTGGGGAGGGGGATACGCAGTATTTT

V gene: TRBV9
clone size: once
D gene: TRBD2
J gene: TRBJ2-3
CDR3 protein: CASSLRTSGGATDTQYF
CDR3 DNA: TGTGCCAGCAGCTTACGGACTAGCGGGGGGGCTACAGATACGCAGTATTTT

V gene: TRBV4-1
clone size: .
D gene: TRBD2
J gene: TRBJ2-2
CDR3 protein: CASSHRQGKLAGASNTGELFF
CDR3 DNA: TGCGCCAGCAGCCACCGACAGGGAAAACTAGCGGGAGCCTCGAACACCGGGGAGCTGTTTTTT

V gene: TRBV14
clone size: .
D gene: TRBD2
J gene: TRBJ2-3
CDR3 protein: CASSQAHPGLATDTQYF
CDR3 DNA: TGTGCCAGCAGCCAAGCCCATCCGGGACTAGCGACAGATACGCAGTATTTT

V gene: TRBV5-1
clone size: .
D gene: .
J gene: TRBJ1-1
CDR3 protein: CASSVLSSYTEAFF
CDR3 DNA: TGCGCCAGCAGCGTACTTAGTTCATACACTGAAGCTTTCTTT

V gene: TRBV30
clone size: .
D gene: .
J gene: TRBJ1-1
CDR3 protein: CAWNGGGPEAFF
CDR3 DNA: TGTGCCTGGAACGGGGGGGGCCCTGAAGCTTTCTTT

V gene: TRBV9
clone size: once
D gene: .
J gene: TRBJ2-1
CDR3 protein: CASSVAGRPYNEQFF
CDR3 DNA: TGTGCCAGCAGCGTAGCAGGTAGACCTTACAATGAGCAGTTCTTC

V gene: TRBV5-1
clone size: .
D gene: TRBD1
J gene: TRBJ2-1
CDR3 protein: CASRWGTGVLYNEQFF
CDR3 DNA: TGCGCCAGCAGATGGGGCACAGGGGTACTCTACAATGAGCAGTTCTTC

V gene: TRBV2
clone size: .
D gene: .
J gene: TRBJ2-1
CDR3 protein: CASEGNSYNEQFF
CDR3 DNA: TGTGCCAGCGAGGGTAACTCCTACAATGAGCAGTTCTTC

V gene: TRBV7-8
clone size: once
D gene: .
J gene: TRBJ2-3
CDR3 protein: CASSLVLSTDTQYF
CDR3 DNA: TGTGCCAGCAGCTTAGTCTTGAGCACAGATACGCAGTATTTT

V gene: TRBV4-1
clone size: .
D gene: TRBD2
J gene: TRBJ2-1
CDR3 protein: CASSQDRRELNEQFF
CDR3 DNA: TGCGCCAGCAGCCAAGATCGGCGGGAGCTCAATGAGCAGTTCTTC

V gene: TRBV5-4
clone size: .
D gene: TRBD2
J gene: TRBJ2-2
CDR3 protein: CASSLLAGAGELFF
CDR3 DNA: TGTGCCAGCAGCTTACTAGCGGGAGCCGGGGAGCTGTTTTTT

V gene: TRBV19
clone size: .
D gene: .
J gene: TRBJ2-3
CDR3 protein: CASSPPGLAGDTQYF
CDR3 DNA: TGTGCCAGTAGTCCCCCCGGACTCGCCGGAGATACGCAGTATTTT

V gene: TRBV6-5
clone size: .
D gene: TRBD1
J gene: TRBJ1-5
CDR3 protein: CASSYEGQGNQPQHF
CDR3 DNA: TGTGCCAGCAGCTACGAGGGACAGGGCAATCAGCCCCAGCATTTT

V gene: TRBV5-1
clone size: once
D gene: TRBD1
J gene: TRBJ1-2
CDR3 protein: CASTGTGGYGYTF
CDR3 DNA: TGCGCCAGCACCGGGACAGGGGGCTATGGCTACACCTTC

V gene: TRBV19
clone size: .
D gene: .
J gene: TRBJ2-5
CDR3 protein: CASSTPDSSPWTQYF
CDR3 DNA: TGTGCCAGTAGTACCCCGGACAGTTCCCCATGGACCCAGTACTTC

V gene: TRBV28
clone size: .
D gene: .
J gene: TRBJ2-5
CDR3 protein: CASSERFRGETQYF
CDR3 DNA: TGTGCCAGCAGTGAGAGGTTTCGGGGAGAGACCCAGTACTTC

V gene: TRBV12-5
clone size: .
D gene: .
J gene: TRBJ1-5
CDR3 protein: CASGFGVNIPSPQHF
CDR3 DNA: TGTGCTAGTGGTTTTGGGGTAAACATACCTTCGCCCCAGCATTTT

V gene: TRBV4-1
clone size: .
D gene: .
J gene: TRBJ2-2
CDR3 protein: CASSQTGNTGELFF
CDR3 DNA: TGCGCCAGCAGTCAGACAGGGAACACCGGGGAGCTGTTTTTT

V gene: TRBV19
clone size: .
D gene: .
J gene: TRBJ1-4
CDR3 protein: CASSKQGGEKLFF
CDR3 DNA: TGTGCCAGTAGTAAACAGGGAGGGGAAAAACTGTTTTTT